Sequencing of this T cell receptor (beta chain) was carried out in a study of cytomegalovirus exposure and HLA in healthy donors. Study-wide background: A data release that came early held roughly 80 million unique TCRs from HLA-typed donors. Study-wide results and limits: A later analysis found that most CMV-associated TCR beta chains appeared HLA-restricted.

PCR primers comprised 60 Vbeta and 13 Jbeta primers. Profiled with immunoSEQ multiplex PCR; TCRdb holds only in-frame clones, not every one. This table has some 140,000 clones, approximately 72% appearing once. Worth noting for this clone: Its antigen is not known.

This sequence originates from a man younger than 30 in good health and CMV-seronegative. The material sequenced was PBMCs.

As DNA, the CDR3 is TGTGCCAGCAGCTTAAGAGTAGCGGGGGTCGGAGAGCAGTACTTC. It is translated as CASSLRVAGVGEQYF. The chain employs TRBV7-6 and TRBJ2-7, with TRBD2 identical over 9 bases. With 2 bases clipped from V and 7 bases from J, the junction kept 9 bases outside the gene matches. CDR3 size: 15 residues. Looked up from germline, CDR1 is SGHVS and CDR2 is FNYEAQ.